This T cell receptor beta chain originates from a study of blood T cell repertoires in COVID-19. Study at large: PBMCs, B-cell-depleted T cells, or T cells provided the cDNA or gDNA that made up the material.

Living in about two dozen US areas, the participants were between 18 and 89 years of age. Each participant's cohort was designated according to participant-reported clinical history. All recovered Cohort 3 donors got two negative PCRs, got clearance, or saw symptom resolution. Only in-frame clones appear in the TCRdb table, and some are missing; sequencing was by immunoSEQ multiplex PCR. This sample has about 130,000 clones, with roughly four fifths found just once. The sequencing input was PBMCs or T cells enriched from blood (not recorded which). The TCR was taken from a young man who had recovered from COVID-19.

The CDR3 is CASSTSSGNQPQHF. The CDR3 coding sequence is TGTGCCAGCAGTACTTCATCGGGGAATCAGCCCCAGCATTTT. The chain links TRBV7-9 to TRBJ1-5; D call uncertain. The CDR3 spans 14 residues. Germline V gene sequence: CDR1 SEHNR, CDR2 FQNEAQ (reference sequence). The V and J ends lost 6 bases and 4 bases respectively, with 13 bases between them.